This T cell receptor beta chain is drawn from a study of blood T cell repertoires in COVID-19. The overall study: The United States, Italy and Spain provided the acute and convalescent COVID-19 samples. The analysed material was cDNA or gDNA that came from T cells, B-cell-depleted T cells, or PBMCs.

This CDR3 comprises 14 residues. V was pared by 4 bases and J by 8 bases, with 18 bases between. Germline CDR1 SGHDT, CDR2 YYEEEE. Under the authors' procedure: Quantification of nucleated cells was approximated via reference gene primer amplification. The assay was immunoSEQ multiplex PCR, and TCRdb's table has in-frame clones only and misses some. Clone size and V and J calls were adopted from that table, with D and trimming inferred from the DNA. Here the sample spans about 92,000 clones, 72% being singletons. This clonotype originated in a woman in her sixties in a cohort sampled during active or convalescent COVID-19. The chain carries TRBV5-6 and TRBJ1-1; D might be TRBD1 (6 bases). The sequenced sample consisted of peripheral blood. CDR3 loop: CASSGRDIFPEAFF. CDR3 sequence (DNA): TGTGCCAGCAGCGGCCGGGACATCTTTCCAGAAGCTTTCTTT.